The 20 T cell receptor beta chains given below trace back to one sample, sequenced in a study of OX40 agonist ivuxolimab in advanced cancers. Libraries were prepared by immunoSEQ multiplex PCR; TCRdb keeps only in-frame clonotypes and omits some of them. This repertoire shows thousands of clones, roughly 71% found once; its top ten account for 18%. Sequencing used CD4+ or CD8+ T cells sorted from blood, obtained in a trial of the OX40 agonist ivuxolimab. These receptors all stem from an adult with an advanced solid tumor such as melanoma, head and neck, liver or kidney cancer.

This sequence joins TRBV18 and TRBJ2-4, with D perhaps matching TRBD2 (6 bases). V shed 8 bases and J shed 1 base, with 12 bases lying between them. This CDR3 contains 14 residues. CDR1 and CDR2 (germline): KGHSH, LQKENI. The CDR3 nucleotides read TGTGCCAGCCAAACAGCGGGTGCCAAAAACATTCAGTACTTC. This gives the protein CASQTAGAKNIQYF.

The chain links TRBV18 to TRBJ2-5, with D possibly matching TRBD2 (6 bases). The DNA end lines up better with TRBJ2-7; the J call may be wrong. CDR1 and CDR2 from the germline V gene are KGHSH and LQKENI. The length of the CDR3 is 15 residues. The CDR3 DNA reads TGTGCCAGCTCACTACCTAGCGATGGAACCTACGAGCAGTACTTC. This codes for CASSLPSDGTYEQYF.

The chain is built from TRBV6-4 and TRBJ2-1, with D unresolved. Germline V gene sequence: CDR1 MRHNA, CDR2 SNTAGT. The V gene lost 2 bases and the J gene lost 0 bases, with 8 bases spanning the gap. The CDR3 runs to 15 residues. CDR3 sequence reads: CASSDGGASYNEQFF. The CDR3 bases are TGTGCCAGCAGTGACGGCGGTGCCTCCTACAATGAGCAGTTCTTC.

J is TRBJ1-1 and V is TRBV4-3; D gene ambiguous. The CDR3 spans 14 residues. Germline loops: CDR1 LGHNA, CDR2 YSLEER. The V and J ends lost 5 bases and 1 base respectively, with 11 bases between them. The CDR3 DNA is TGCGCCAGCAGCAAAGGCTCGGGGAACACTGAAGCTTTCTTT. Translating gives CASSKGSGNTEAFF.

The CDR3 spells CSVEDRTGEQYF. The CDR3 DNA is TGCAGCGTTGAAGATCGCACGGGGGAGCAGTACTTC. The chain links TRBV29-1 to TRBJ2-7, with D perhaps TRBD2 (5 bases). V lost 0 bases and J 7 bases, leaving 10 bases between the germline ends. This CDR3 has 12 residues. Germline assignment: CDR1 SQVTM and CDR2 ANQGSEA.

The chain recombines TRBV6-1 with TRBJ2-2, with 8 nucleotides matching TRBD2. The J segment lost 6 bases and the V segment lost 0 bases, leaving 3 bases of the junction unmatched. Germline lookup yields CDR1 MNHNS and CDR2 SASEGT. This CDR3 is built from 15 residues. The CDR3: CASSEASGESGELFF. The CDR3 coding sequence is TGTGCCAGCAGTGAAGCTAGCGGGGAATCCGGGGAGCTGTTTTTT.

This clone came up a few times. The rearrangement uses TRBV28 and TRBJ2-7, with D perhaps being TRBD1 or TRBD2 (5 bases each). There are 15 residues in the CDR3. The V gene lost 5 bases and the J gene lost 5 bases, with 19 bases spanning the gap. The germline V gene has CDR1 MDHEN and CDR2 SYDVKM. The CDR3 bases are TGTGCCAGCAGTCTGTATCCCGGGACGGACAACGAGCAGTACTTC. It translates to CASSLYPGTDNEQYF.

CDR3 sequence reads: CASSLGGEQFF. The CDR3 DNA reads TGTGCCAGCAGCTTAGGAGGAGAGCAGTTCTTC. The chain is built from TRBV7-6 and TRBJ2-1, with D uncertain. CDR1 and CDR2 (germline): SGHVS, FNYEAQ. CDR3 length: 11 amino acids. V dropped 1 base and J dropped 10 bases, with 5 bases sitting between them. Drawing the rest from reference TRBV7-6 and TRBJ2-1, the complete variable domain is GAGVSQSPRYKVTKRGQDVALRCDPISGHVSLYWYRQALGQGPEFLTYFNYEAQQDKSGLPNDRFSAERPEGSISTLTIQRTEQRDSAMYRCASSLGGEQFFGPGTRLTVL.

Here the CDR3 reads CASSASGYGYTF. The CDR3 nucleotides are TGTGCCAGCAGTGCTTCGGGCTATGGCTACACCTTC. V usage is TRBV2 and J usage is TRBJ1-2; D gene ambiguous. The V gene lost 4 bases and the J gene lost 4 bases, with 7 bases spanning the gap. The CDR3 sequence is 12 residues long. CDR1 and CDR2 from the germline V gene are SNHLY and FYNNEI.

J is TRBJ2-7 and V is TRBV6-6, with D perhaps matching TRBD1 (5 bases). Trimming cost V 8 bases and J 3 bases, with 11 bases left between them. From germline, CDR1 is MNHNY and CDR2 SVGAGI (reference sequence). The CDR3 runs to 12 residues. The CDR3: CASGAVLYEQYF. DNA of the CDR3: TGTGCCAGCGGGGCAGTCCTCTACGAGCAGTACTTC.

The rearrangement links TRBV14 to TRBJ2-7, with 10 bases fitting TRBD1. In germline, CDR1 is SGHDN, CDR2 FVKESK. The CDR3 has 15 residues. After removal of 4 bases from V and 2 bases from J, the junction contained 5 bases not matched to a gene. In nucleotides, the CDR3 is TGTGCCAGCAGCCCCCGGGACAGGGGCGCCTACGAGCAGTACTTC. As protein: CASSPRDRGAYEQYF.

This sequence joins TRBV5-1 and TRBJ1-1; D not resolved. Trimming removed 2 bases from V and 3 bases from J, with 11 bases in between. The CDR3 has 14 residues. Germline values: CDR1 SGHRS, CDR2 YFSETQ. The CDR3 DNA reads as TGCGCCAGCAGCTTTCGGGGATTGGACACTGAAGCTTTCTTT. This sequence encodes CASSFRGLDTEAFF.

The V and J genes are TRBV9 and TRBJ1-2; D perhaps matches TRBD1 (6 bases). There are 16 residues in the CDR3. The germline gives CDR1 SGDLS, CDR2 YYNGEE. V was trimmed by 4 bases and J by 0 bases, leaving 16 bases between them. The CDR3 nucleotides are TGTGCCAGCAGCCCCAGTTCGGGACACACTAACTATGGCTACACCTTC. This gives the protein CASSPSSGHTNYGYTF.

V gene TRBV19 combines with J gene TRBJ2-1; D gene ambiguous. V dropped 9 bases and J dropped 7 bases, with 13 bases sitting between them. From germline, CDR1 is LNHDA and CDR2 SQIVND (reference sequence). The CDR3 is 12 amino acids. The CDR3 region is CASLSIGNEQFF. The DNA for the CDR3 is TGTGCCAGCCTCTCCATAGGGAATGAGCAGTTCTTC.

The chain employs TRBV19 and TRBJ2-1, with 11 bases lining up with TRBD2. Germline trimming cut 6 bases from V and 1 base from J; bases unmatched to any gene: 2. The CDR3 is 15 residues long. The germline V gene encodes CDR1 LNHDA and CDR2 SQIVND (reference sequence). CDR3 sequence (DNA): TGTGCCAGTAGGGGGACTAGCGGATCCTACAATGAGCAGTTCTTC. Translated, it gives CASRGTSGSYNEQFF.

This chain links TRBV7-6 with TRBJ2-1; D unresolved. CDR3 length: 11 residues. Germline CDR1 reads SGHVS; CDR2 reads FNYEAQ. V was cut by 4 bases and J by 4 bases, with 2 bases left in between. The CDR3 region has the DNA TGTGCCAGCAGCTATTACAATGAGCAGTTCTTC. This codes for CASSYYNEQFF.

The V gene is TRBV6-5, the J gene TRBJ1-2, with D unresolved. Per the germline V gene, CDR1 is MNHEY and CDR2 is SVGAGI. The ends were cut back, 2 bases at V and 1 base at J, with 11 bases in the middle. The CDR3 extends over 15 amino acids. The DNA for the CDR3 is TGTGCCAGCAGTTACGGGGTTCAGCTTAACTATGGCTACACCTTC. Its translation is CASSYGVQLNYGYTF.

This clone was counted a single time. This chain joins TRBV7-9 and TRBJ2-7; no reliable D call. The CDR3 extends over 13 amino acids. With 5 bases removed from V and 7 bases from J, the gap between germline ends came to 15 bases. Germline loops: CDR1 SEHNR, CDR2 FQNEAQ (reference sequence). CDR3: CASSPPEKPEQYF. The CDR3 coding sequence is TGTGCCAGCAGCCCCCCCGAGAAGCCAGAGCAGTACTTC.

Note on this clone: Sequence at one end of the junction differs from germline and may be a read error. The genes are TRBV7-2 and TRBJ2-3; a possible D gene is TRBD1 (5 bases). The CDR3 sequence is 14 residues long. CDR1 is SGHTA and CDR2 is FQGNSA in the germline V gene. DNA of the CDR3: TGTGCCAACAGCTTGGTGGGGCGCACAGATACGCAGTATTTT. This translates into CANSLVGRTDTQYF.

The chain recombines TRBV7-3 with TRBJ2-4; 10 bases are a match to TRBD2. The CDR3 loop spans 15 amino acids. V trimming: 4 bases; J trimming: 5 bases; junction bases outside the gene matches: 5. CDR1 is SGHTA and CDR2 is FQGTGA in the germline V gene. The CDR3 sequence is CASSSASGGENIQYF. The CDR3 DNA is TGTGCCAGCAGCTCCGCTAGCGGGGGAGAAAACATTCAGTACTTC.